This T cell receptor (gamma chain) was captured by sequencing in a study of gammadelta T cells in human blood (dated by TCRdb to 2018 to 2020). Study-level results and caveats: According to the study, polyclonal expansion of innate gamma-delta T cells right after birth appeared to be driven by microbial exposure.

The germline V gene gives CDR1 as EGSNGY and CDR2 as YDSYNSKV. Its CDR3 holds 13 amino acids, cysteine through phenylalanine. Only the CDR3 DNA stays, 39 bases, in frame from base 1. From V the trimming removes 0 bases and from J it removes 5 bases, while the gene matches leave 4 bases of the junction unaccounted for. This clone is large (0.1 to 1%) in its sample. Its antigen remains undetermined. Within one base of it there is no much larger clone, and no base qualities were kept. This same CDR3 is encoded by further DNA sequences in the sample. Libraries came from RT-PCR. The instrument given in TCRdb is Illumina MiSeq. TCRdb called clones afresh from the public reads with CATT; identical DNA rows were later merged. The sample table contains 200 to 250 gamma-chain clones; only one count was recorded for under 11% of them. Approximately 22% of the sample is in the top ten clones.

The chain was built from TRGV2 and TRGJ1 or TRGJ2. This sequence originates from a human donor. The sequencing sample was made of non-Vgamma9Vdelta2 gamma-delta T cells from infant blood. CDR3 region: CATWDGPHYKKLF. In nucleotides, the sequence is TGTGCCACCTGGGACGGGCCTCATTATAAGAAACTCTTT.